Detailed here is one T cell receptor beta chain. What it binds is unknown. Other DNA sequences in the same sample also yield this CDR3. The data derive from a study of shared clonotypes between healthy human individuals. Study-level results: In a few donors, about 5% of naive CD4 clonotypes appeared in common. It was the non-shared clonotypes that had lower generation probabilities than clonotypes shared by all four donors. Large depth notwithstanding, sorted-subset sequencing proved incomplete by rarefaction.

CDR1 is SGHVS, CDR2 FQNEAQ, per germline. V dropped 1 base and J dropped 2 bases, with 11 bases sitting between them. The CDR3 covers 15 residues. Running of the assay took place at deep level. Measured with immunoSEQ multiplex PCR; TCRdb has only the in-frame clones, and not every one. The sample lists over 2 million clones, 85% to 95% occurring once. The chain is built from TRBV7-8 and TRBJ1-1; D not certain. The source material was naive CD4+ T cells from PBMCs. Subset specified: CD45RA+ positively selected. This receptor was obtained from a man aged 18-30 years in good health. Some clones in this sample may be carry-over from other donors' samples. The CDR3 DNA reads as TGTGCCAGCAGCTTAGTGGGAGGGTATAACACTGAAGCTTTCTTT. This encodes CASSLVGGYNTEAFF.